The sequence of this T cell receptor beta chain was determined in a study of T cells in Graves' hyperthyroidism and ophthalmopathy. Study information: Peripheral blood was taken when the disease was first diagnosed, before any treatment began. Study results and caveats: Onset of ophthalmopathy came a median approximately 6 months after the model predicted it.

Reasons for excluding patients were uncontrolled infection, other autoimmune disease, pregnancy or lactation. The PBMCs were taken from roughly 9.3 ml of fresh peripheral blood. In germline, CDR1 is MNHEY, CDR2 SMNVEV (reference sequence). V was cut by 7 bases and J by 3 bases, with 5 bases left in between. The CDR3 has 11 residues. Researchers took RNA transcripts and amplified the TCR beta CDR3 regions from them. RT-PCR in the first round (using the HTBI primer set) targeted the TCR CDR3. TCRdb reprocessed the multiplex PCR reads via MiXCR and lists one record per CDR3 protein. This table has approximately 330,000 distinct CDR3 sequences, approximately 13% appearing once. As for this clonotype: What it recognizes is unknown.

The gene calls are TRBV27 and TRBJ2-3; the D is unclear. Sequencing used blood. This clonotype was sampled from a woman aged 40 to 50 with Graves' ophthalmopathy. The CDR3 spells CASKRTDTQYF. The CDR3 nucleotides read TGTGCCAGCAAAAGGACAGATACGCAGTATTTT.